This TCR beta chain was recovered during a study of Graves' ophthalmopathy and Graves' hyperthyroidism. For repertoire sequencing, the TCR beta CDR3 regions were amplified from RNA transcripts. An initial RT-PCR round employing HTBI primers preceded a second-round multiplex PCR. TCRdb processed the multiplex PCR reads anew with MiXCR; each CDR3 protein has one entry. Of over a million distinct CDR3 sequences listed, approximately 35% are singletons. Study results and caveats: Classification of ophthalmopathy versus stable hyperthyroidism by a 13-signature model yielded about 90% sensitivity and just under 83% specificity. In blood, most expanded thyroid clonotypes above 0.001 frequency were also detected.

This clonotype has at least ten counts. Its target is unknown. The TCR comes from an adult man with Graves' hyperthyroidism. Sample: peripheral blood or thyroid tissue (not recorded which).

In DNA, the CDR3 is TGTGCCAGCAGCTTACAGACCTCGAGGGGAAACACCATATATTTT. Translated: CASSLQTSRGNTIYF. The V call is TRBV7-2, the J call TRBJ1-3; the D is unclear. The V end was cut by 2 bases, the J end by 4 bases, with 12 bases between. The V gene's germline CDR1 is SGHTA and CDR2 FQGNSA. The CDR3 has 15 residues. The whole variable domain, remainder taken from reference TRBV7-2 and TRBJ1-3, is GAGVSQSPSNKVTEKGKDVELRCDPISGHTALYWYRQSLGQGLEFLIYFQGNSAPDKSGLPSDRFSAERTGGSVSTLTIQRTQQEDSAVYLCASSLQTSRGNTIYFGEGSWLTVV.